These T cell receptor beta chains were read from a single sample in a study of cytotoxic CD8 clonotypes in ibrutinib-treated CLL. Using immunoSEQ multiplex PCR, the repertoire was profiled, and TCRdb retains in-frame clones only, with some absent. Of some 130,000 clones listed, 75% to 90% were seen once; the top ten hold about 1.9%. Sample: PBMCs, taken after 24 months of ibrutinib treatment. These receptors were obtained from a human donor with chronic lymphocytic leukemia. Each CDR3 is given with its conserved first and last residue. Fields, in order: V gene, J gene, CDR3 protein.

v_call: TRBV27; j_call: TRBJ2-1; cdr3_aa: CASSSPLKVAEDEQFF
v_call: TRBV5-1; j_call: TRBJ2-5; cdr3_aa: CASSSQSTKETQYF
v_call: TRBV18; j_call: TRBJ2-1; cdr3_aa: CASSPIGEYEQFF
v_call: TRBV28; j_call: TRBJ2-7; cdr3_aa: CASSFGGAGVLEQYF
v_call: TRBV9; j_call: TRBJ1-6; cdr3_aa: CASSVGLAPGDSPLHF
v_call: TRBV7-2; j_call: TRBJ2-6; cdr3_aa: CASSLGPRAGANVLTF
v_call: TRBV19; j_call: TRBJ1-1; cdr3_aa: CASTTITANTEAFF
v_call: TRBV11-2; j_call: TRBJ2-7; cdr3_aa: CASSLASGRPYEQYF
v_call: TRBV5-1; j_call: TRBJ2-1; cdr3_aa: CASSLMTDNEQFF
v_call: TRBV4-1; j_call: TRBJ2-5; cdr3_aa: CASSQTMGTQYF
v_call: TRBV7-3; j_call: TRBJ1-5; cdr3_aa: CASSLTGRQPQHF
v_call: TRBV12-5; j_call: TRBJ2-7; cdr3_aa: CASGSGTGPYEQYF
v_call: TRBV7-2; j_call: TRBJ2-7; cdr3_aa: CASSEGGGAGYEQYF
v_call: TRBV7-9; j_call: TRBJ2-7; cdr3_aa: CASSLLAGKGEQYF
v_call: TRBV4-1; j_call: TRBJ2-7; cdr3_aa: CASSKIGRGSSYEQYF
v_call: TRBV2; j_call: TRBJ2-7; cdr3_aa: CASTGDQSHEQYF
v_call: TRBV28; j_call: TRBJ1-2; cdr3_aa: CASSDDRGRPPYGYTF
v_call: TRBV10-3; j_call: TRBJ2-5; cdr3_aa: CAISESADLKTQYF
v_call: TRBV28; j_call: TRBJ1-3; cdr3_aa: CASRSDRGQTGTIYF
v_call: TRBV18; j_call: TRBJ2-6; cdr3_aa: CASSNPSGANVLTF
v_call: TRBV28; j_call: TRBJ1-3; cdr3_aa: CASSSINRFPTPSGNTIYF
v_call: TRBV2; j_call: TRBJ2-2; cdr3_aa: CASRTITGGPGELFF
v_call: TRBV7-6; j_call: TRBJ2-7; cdr3_aa: CASSLTGDRYEQYF
v_call: TRBV7-7; j_call: TRBJ2-7; cdr3_aa: CASSKGTGAYEQYF
v_call: TRBV28; j_call: TRBJ2-7; cdr3_aa: CASSLGSGASPEQYF
v_call: TRBV6-6; j_call: TRBJ1-2; cdr3_aa: CASRPGSSGTLYGYTF
v_call: TRBV4-1; j_call: TRBJ2-7; cdr3_aa: CASSQAGQGYEQYF
v_call: TRBV6-1; j_call: TRBJ2-7; cdr3_aa: CASSQGAGQSYEQYF
v_call: TRBV5-1; j_call: TRBJ1-1; cdr3_aa: CASSLRTGGRTEAFF
v_call: TRBV19; j_call: TRBJ1-5; cdr3_aa: CASSIERGGNQPQHF
v_call: TRBV18; j_call: TRBJ1-5; cdr3_aa: CASSPGTGLVSNQPQHF
v_call: TRBV14; j_call: TRBJ1-2; cdr3_aa: CASSPDRVGGYTF
v_call: TRBV6-1; j_call: TRBJ1-2; cdr3_aa: CASSEDAATFSYTF
v_call: TRBV5-1; j_call: TRBJ2-5; cdr3_aa: CASSPDRGGQETQYF
v_call: TRBV5-5; j_call: TRBJ1-4; cdr3_aa: CASSLVPAPEKLFF
v_call: TRBV30; j_call: TRBJ1-5; cdr3_aa: CAWSLQGPSVYQPQHF
v_call: TRBV5-1; j_call: TRBJ2-7; cdr3_aa: CASSLETVAGTSGRAYEQYF
v_call: TRBV7-9; j_call: TRBJ1-6; cdr3_aa: CASSLAQAGEGPLHF
v_call: TRBV6-6; j_call: TRBJ2-1; cdr3_aa: CASSWGGVTRDEQFF
v_call: TRBV5-1; j_call: TRBJ2-7; cdr3_aa: CASGGTEVTPFYEQYF